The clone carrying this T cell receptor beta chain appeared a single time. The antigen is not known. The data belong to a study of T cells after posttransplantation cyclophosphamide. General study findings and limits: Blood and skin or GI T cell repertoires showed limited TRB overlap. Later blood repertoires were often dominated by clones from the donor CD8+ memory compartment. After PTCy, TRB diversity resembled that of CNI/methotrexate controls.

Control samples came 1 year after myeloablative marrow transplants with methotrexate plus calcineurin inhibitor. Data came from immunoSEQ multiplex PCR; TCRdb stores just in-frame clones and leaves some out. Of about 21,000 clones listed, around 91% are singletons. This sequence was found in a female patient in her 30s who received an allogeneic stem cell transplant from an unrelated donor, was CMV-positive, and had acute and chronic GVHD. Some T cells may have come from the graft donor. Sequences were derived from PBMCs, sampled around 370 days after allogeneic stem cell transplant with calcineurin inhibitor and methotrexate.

CDR3 DNA: TGTGCCAGGAAAGGACAGGGTATCCACGAGCAGTACTTC. This gives the protein CARKGQGIHEQYF. The chain links TRBV6-5 to TRBJ2-7, with TRBD1 identical over 8 bases. The germline CDR1 and CDR2 sequences are MNHEY and SVGAGI. CDR3 size: 13 residues. V lost 9 bases to trimming and J lost 5 bases; unmatched junction nucleotides: 9.